The entry below gives a single T cell receptor beta chain sequence along with its context. This clonotype came up many times. Its antigen has not been determined. The record has no base qualities; no much larger clone is one base away. V drops 5 bases and J drops 1 base, leaving 12 bases in between. As encoded in the germline V gene (reference sequence), CDR1 is DFQATT while CDR2 is SNEGSKA. The CDR3 runs 14 amino acids, cysteine and phenylalanine included. Solely the CDR3 DNA is kept, with 42 bases framed from the first base. A patient counted as having stable Graves' hyperthyroidism if no progression to ophthalmopathy occurred over 18 months of follow-up. Hyperthyroidism patients were newly diagnosed, with disease duration under 2 months, and aged 18 to 65 years. Patients with uncontrolled infections, other autoimmune diseases, pregnancy or lactation were excluded. Diagnoses relied on clinical symptoms, serum thyroxine and TRAb, thyroid ultrasound and orbital computed tomography. Ficoll-Paque density gradient centrifugation was used to isolate PBMCs from about 9.4 ml of fresh peripheral blood. Total RNA was extracted using Trizol reagent, and RNA quality was assessed on an Agilent 2100 Bioanalyzer.

The TCR beta CDR3 regions were amplified from the RNA transcripts. The TCR CDR3 was subjected to a first round of RT-PCR using the HTBI primer set and the Qiagen OneStep RT-PCR kit. The libraries were constructed in a second round of multiplex PCR and then size-selected and purified. Libraries were sequenced paired-end with 100 bp reads on an Illumina HiSeq2000. Per the original workflow: SOAPnuke was used to process the raw data, with reads discarded if the reads contained adapters or uncalled bases, had a mean Phred below 15, or lacked an exact constant-primer or identifier match. High-quality paired reads were merged with COPE v1.2.5, and unique nucleotide sequences were defined as clonotypes. MiTCR v1.1 was used to align the clonotypes against IMGT TRBV, TRBD and TRBJ reference segments. Only V-J combinations with frequency above 0.0001, covering approximately 99% of repertoires, were analysed. A TCS score was defined as the ratio of F50 (clonal expansion) to E x V (chaos), with BLOSUM62-based TCRdist applied between CDR3 peptides within each V-J. Welch's t-statistics and random forest reduced fewer than 550 V-J features to 10 to 15, which were used in a naive Bayes classifier (R e1071). In TCRdb, the public reads were trimmed at Q25 with fastp and aligned with MiXCR, with productive beta chains retained. Here each entry gathers all rows of one CDR3 protein and keeps the most common genes and DNA. None of the V and J calls come from the authors' own analysis; TCRdb made them. The sample yields 650,000 to 750,000 distinct CDR3 sequences; approximately 15% were counted once. Jointly, the top ten make up roughly a tenth of the sample.

This sample was included in a study of T cells in Graves' hyperthyroidism and ophthalmopathy (dated by TCRdb to between 2019 and 2020). The study in broad terms: Peripheral blood was collected at initial diagnosis, before any treatment. TCR V-J signatures able to tell the groups apart were searched for in a discovery cohort of 90 to 100 patients, of whom 40 to 45 had Graves' ophthalmopathy and around 56 had stable Graves' hyperthyroidism. An independent validation cohort of fewer than 20 hyperthyroidism patients and over 15 patients who later progressed to ophthalmopathy tested prospective prediction of ophthalmopathy. The 75 to 100 discovery patients were randomly divided into training and test sets at a 7:3 ratio. Thyroid tissue and blood T-cell repertoires from six Graves' hyperthyroidism patients were also compared in the study. After sampling, hyperthyroidism patients received methimazole starting at 30 mg daily, and ophthalmopathy patients received high-dose intravenous methylprednisolone. The paper describes TCR Vbeta CDR3 sequencing of 130 to 150 peripheral blood samples, made up of about 40 ophthalmopathy patients, some 76 hyperthyroidism patients and 17 progressor patients. Results the study describes overall, beyond this receptor: Most expanded thyroid clonotypes (frequency above 0.001) were also found in blood, which suggests that blood repertoires may mirror thyroid immune responses. In validation, the model predicted progression to ophthalmopathy a median of roughly 6.2 months before onset, with about 67% sensitivity and around 76% specificity. A model built on a 13 V-J signature distinguished ophthalmopathy from stable hyperthyroidism, reaching roughly 88% sensitivity and around 81% specificity in cross-validation and 80%/75% in testing. No statistical method was used to set the sample size in advance, and investigators knew the group allocation.

Here the chain combines TRBV20-1 and TRBJ2-1; a tentative D match to TRBD2 spans 7 bases. The material sequenced was blood. This clonotype was sampled from a young woman with Graves' hyperthyroidism. The nucleotides read TGCAGTGCTTGGGAGGGGGTATCCTACAATGAGCAGTTCTTC. This sequence encodes CSAWEGVSYNEQFF.